Listed below are T cell receptor beta chains from one sample, sequenced in a study of blood T cell repertoires in COVID-19. The repertoire was sequenced with immunoSEQ multiplex PCR; TCRdb's copy has only in-frame clones and lacks some. The sample includes roughly 300,000 clones, around 88% of them seen just once. Specimen: peripheral blood. The receptor set was obtained from a woman aged 45-65 years with acute or convalescent COVID-19. CDR3s leave out the opening cysteine and the closing phenylalanine or tryptophan. Clone size is not always given. Where it is, it says once, few, many or a class for expanded clones.

V	J	size	CDR3
TRBV2	TRBJ2-1	.	ASSGPGSGGEQF
TRBV5-8	TRBJ1-3	.	ASGTLGNTIY
TRBV5-1	TRBJ2-1	.	ASSVTGSSYNEQF
TRBV3-1/TRBV3-2	TRBJ2-1	.	ASSQGGSGDEQF
TRBV9	TRBJ2-2	.	ASSPGGTPNTGELF
TRBV7-2	TRBJ1-1	.	ASSFGGAVGTEAF
TRBV14	TRBJ1-6	.	ASSQYINNSPLH
TRBV9	TRBJ2-7	.	ASSVESGSVDYEQY
TRBV5-4	TRBJ2-3	.	ASSPDRVGTDTQY
TRBV30	TRBJ2-1	.	AWTIGTGEFNEQF
TRBV6-6	TRBJ1-1	.	ASSLLDRDTEAF
TRBV2	TRBJ1-5	.	ASSELRAGNQPQH
TRBV5-5	TRBJ1-2	.	ASSLGDAGDGYT
TRBV25-1	TRBJ1-2	once	ASSDRLTGGYYGYT
TRBV6-5	TRBJ2-5	.	ASSYPSETQY
TRBV6-5	TRBJ1-2	once	ASSRQLLNYGYT
TRBV5-1	TRBJ2-3	once	ASQLGSESDTQY
TRBV11-2	TRBJ1-2	.	ASSLDRGGYT
TRBV6-4	TRBJ1-2	.	ASSEAGGNYGYT
TRBV9	TRBJ2-1	.	ASSSRQNNEQF
TRBV6-1	TRBJ1-1	.	ASSVGGGLAFVTEAF
TRBV9	TRBJ2-1	.	ASSVGPDLSYNEQF
TRBV7-8	TRBJ1-2	.	ASSYSQGATGYT
TRBV27	TRBJ1-1	.	ASSFGGAAEAF
TRBV19	TRBJ2-1	.	ASSIGSRLSSYNEQF
TRBV15	TRBJ2-7	.	ATESTGTNRREQY
TRBV12-3/TRBV12-4	TRBJ2-5	.	ASAVHIQETQY
TRBV5-1	TRBJ2-2	.	ASVDNVNTGELF
TRBV6-5	TRBJ1-1	.	ASSYDSLNTEAF
TRBV10-3	TRBJ1-1	.	ATTLGGQGLNTEAF
TRBV2	TRBJ1-1	.	ASREQGGGTEAF
TRBV4-1	TRBJ1-1	.	ASSQQISQIEAF
TRBV29-1	TRBJ1-2	.	SVARDTYGYT
TRBV3-1/TRBV3-2	TRBJ2-1	once	ASSQVSAGMYNEQF
TRBV6-6	TRBJ1-2	.	ASNQYGYT
TRBV30	TRBJ2-2	.	AWSGLAGGPSNTGELF
TRBV6-2/TRBV6-3	TRBJ1-1	.	ASSYTQGNTEAF
TRBV11-2	TRBJ2-1	.	ASSPVRSYNEQF
TRBV28	TRBJ2-1	.	ASTLGGSYNEQF
TRBV5-1	TRBJ1-4	.	ASSLAGRGPEKLF
TRBV7-9	TRBJ2-5	.	ASSRDTAGETQY
TRBV5-1	TRBJ2-5	.	ASSREGAAETQY
TRBV19	TRBJ1-6	.	ASSRSWGGGVNSPLH
TRBV5-1	TRBJ1-2	.	ASSLGTGKGIDGYT
TRBV29-1	TRBJ2-7	.	SGGGGGVGSREQY
TRBV23-1	TRBJ2-3	.	ASSPRTSSDPDTQY
TRBV27	TRBJ2-1	once	ASSSGREFDEQF
TRBV14	TRBJ1-1	.	ASSPSFPEAF
TRBV10-2	TRBJ2-2	.	ASSGTGGHTGELF
TRBV2	TRBJ1-2	.	ASSRQGLSGYT
TRBV7-2	TRBJ1-5	.	ASRARGSGGSQH
TRBV18	TRBJ1-1	.	ASSPARGGTEAF
TRBV27	TRBJ2-1	.	ASSQLAAGAQF
TRBV6-2/TRBV6-3	TRBJ2-1	few	ASSRRLAGDNEQF